This entry features one T cell receptor (beta chain) sequence. These data are taken from a study of Tregs in tolerant kidney transplant recipients. Between the trimmed V and J ends, which lost 2 bases and 3 bases, there was a span of 8 bases. This CDR3 is built from 14 residues. Germline V gene lookup returns CDR1 MNHNY and CDR2 SVGAGI (reference sequence). Using immunoSEQ multiplex PCR, the repertoire was profiled, and TCRdb retains in-frame clones only, with some absent. In the table there are tens of thousands of clones, 80% to 85% of which are singletons. This sequence originates from a human donor in good health. Sample: CD4+ T cells from blood. The genes are TRBV6-6 and TRBJ2-1; D call uncertain. CDR3 amino acids: CASSYLPDYNEQFF. The CDR3 DNA follows: TGTGCCAGCAGTTACCTCCCGGACTACAATGAGCAGTTCTTC.